What follows describes a single T cell receptor (beta chain). No antigen is known for it. The length of the CDR3 is 12 residues. V dropped 10 bases and J dropped 0 bases, with 9 bases sitting between them. CDR1 and CDR2 (germline): SNHLY, FYNNEI. TCRdb re-called the 5' RACE reads with MiXCR, one entry per CDR3 protein. The data contain a few hundred thousand distinct CDR3 sequences, 9.5% to 15% of them singletons. These data come from a study of identical twins. Findings and limits, study-wide: Out-of-frame alpha sequences that twins shared showed excess low generation probability.

The sample was also reused in another study, on yellow fever vaccine responses in identical twins. This second study notes: A vaccine T cell response that seemed partly convergent and partly personalized was reported in twins.

The chain carries TRBV2 and TRBJ2-5; D uncertain. The sample consisted of memory (CD45RO+) T cells sorted from blood. The receptor comes from a woman aged 18 to 35 in good health. CDR3 sequence: CATVRDQETQYF. The CDR3 nucleotides are TGTGCCACCGTCCGGGACCAAGAGACCCAGTACTTC.